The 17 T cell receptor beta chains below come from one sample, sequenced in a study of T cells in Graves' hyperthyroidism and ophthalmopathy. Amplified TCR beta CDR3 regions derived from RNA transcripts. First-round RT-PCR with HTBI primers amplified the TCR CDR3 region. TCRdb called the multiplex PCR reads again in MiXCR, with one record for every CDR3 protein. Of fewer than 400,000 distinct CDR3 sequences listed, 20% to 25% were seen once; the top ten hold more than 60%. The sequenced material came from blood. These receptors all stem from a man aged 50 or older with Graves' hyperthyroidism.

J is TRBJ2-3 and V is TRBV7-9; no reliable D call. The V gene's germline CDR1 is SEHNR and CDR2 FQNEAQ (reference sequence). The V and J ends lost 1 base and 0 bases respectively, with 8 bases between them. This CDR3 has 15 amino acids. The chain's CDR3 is CASSLEWASTDTQYF. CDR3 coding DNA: TGTGCCAGCAGCTTAGAGTGGGCTAGCACAGATACGCAGTATTTT.

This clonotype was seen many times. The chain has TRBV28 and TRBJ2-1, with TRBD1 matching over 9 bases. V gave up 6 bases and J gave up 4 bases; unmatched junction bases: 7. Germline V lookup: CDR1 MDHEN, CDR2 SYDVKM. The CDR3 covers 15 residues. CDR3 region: CASRPDRGGYNEQFF. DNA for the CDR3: TGTGCCAGCAGGCCCGACAGGGGGGGATACAATGAGCAGTTCTTC.

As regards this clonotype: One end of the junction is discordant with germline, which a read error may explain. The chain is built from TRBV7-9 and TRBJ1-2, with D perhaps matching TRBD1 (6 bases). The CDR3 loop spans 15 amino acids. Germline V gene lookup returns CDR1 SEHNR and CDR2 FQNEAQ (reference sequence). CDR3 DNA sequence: TGTGCCAGCAGCCAAGCAGGGGAGAGTAACTACGGCTACACCTTC. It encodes CASSQAGESNYGYTF. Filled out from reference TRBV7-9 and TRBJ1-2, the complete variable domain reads DTGVSQNPRHKITKRGQNVTFRCDPISEHNRLYWYRQTLGQGPEFLTYFQNEAQLEKSRLLSDRFSAERPKGSFSTLEIQRTEQGDSAMYLCASSQAGESNYGYTFGSGTRLTVV.

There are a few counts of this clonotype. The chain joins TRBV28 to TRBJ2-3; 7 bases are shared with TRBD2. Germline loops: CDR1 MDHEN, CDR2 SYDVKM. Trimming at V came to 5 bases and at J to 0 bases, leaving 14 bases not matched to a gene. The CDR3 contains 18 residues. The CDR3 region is CASSTPLGGRGSTDTQYF. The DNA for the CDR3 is TGTGCCAGCAGTACCCCCTTGGGCGGGAGAGGAAGCACAGATACGCAGTATTTT.

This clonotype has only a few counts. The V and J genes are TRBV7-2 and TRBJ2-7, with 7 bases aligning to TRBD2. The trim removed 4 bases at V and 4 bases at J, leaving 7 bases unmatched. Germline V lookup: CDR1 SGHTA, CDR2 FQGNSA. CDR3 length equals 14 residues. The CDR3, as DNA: TGTGCCAGCAGCTCCCTGACTAGCCATTACGAGCAGTACTTC. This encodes CASSSLTSHYEQYF.

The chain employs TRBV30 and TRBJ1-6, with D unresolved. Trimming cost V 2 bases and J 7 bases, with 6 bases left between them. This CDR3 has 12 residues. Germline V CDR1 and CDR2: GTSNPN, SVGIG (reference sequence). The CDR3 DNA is TGTGCCTGGAGTTGGCAGAATTCACCCCTCCACTTT. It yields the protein CAWSWQNSPLHF.

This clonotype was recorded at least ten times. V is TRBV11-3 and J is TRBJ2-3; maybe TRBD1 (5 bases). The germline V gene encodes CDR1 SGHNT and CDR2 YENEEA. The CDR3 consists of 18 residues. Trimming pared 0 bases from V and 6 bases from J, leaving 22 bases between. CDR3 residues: CASSLEIRLGPVTDTQYF. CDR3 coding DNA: TGTGCCAGCAGCTTAGAGATCAGGCTGGGGCCCGTCACGGATACGCAGTATTTT.

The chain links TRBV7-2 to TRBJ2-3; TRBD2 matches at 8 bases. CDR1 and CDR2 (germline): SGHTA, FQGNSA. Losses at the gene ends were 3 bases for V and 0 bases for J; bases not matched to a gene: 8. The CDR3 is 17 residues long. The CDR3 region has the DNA TGTGCCAGCAGCTTTGGTGGTGCGGGAGGAAGCACAGATACGCAGTATTTT. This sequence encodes CASSFGGAGGSTDTQYF.

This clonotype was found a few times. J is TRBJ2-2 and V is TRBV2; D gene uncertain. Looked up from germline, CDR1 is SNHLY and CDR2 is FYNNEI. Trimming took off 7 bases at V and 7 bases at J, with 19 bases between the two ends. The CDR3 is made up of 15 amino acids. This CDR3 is CASNLATSGLGELFF. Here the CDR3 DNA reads TGTGCCAGCAATTTGGCTACATCAGGTCTCGGGGAGCTGTTTTTT.

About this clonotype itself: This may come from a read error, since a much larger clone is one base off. The CDR3 DNA follows: TGTGCCAGCCAAGGGGTAGGGGCCTACGAGCAGTACTTC. Translating gives CASQGVGAYEQYF. The chain is built from TRBV28 and TRBJ2-7; D might be TRBD1 (5 bases). V shed 8 bases and J shed 2 bases, with 13 bases lying between them. The CDR3 runs to 13 residues. CDR1 MDHEN and CDR2 SYDVKM come from the germline V gene. The variable domain in full, with the rest retrieved from reference TRBV28 and TRBJ2-7, is DVKVTQSSRYLVKRTGEKVFLECVQDMDHENMFWYRQDPGLGLRLIYFSYDVKMKEKGDIPEGYSVSREKKERFSLILESASTNQTSMYLCASQGVGAYEQYFGPGTRLTVT.

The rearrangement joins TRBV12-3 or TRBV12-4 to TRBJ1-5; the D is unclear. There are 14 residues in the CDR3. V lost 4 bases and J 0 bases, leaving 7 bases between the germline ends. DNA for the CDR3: TGTGCCAGCAGTTGGGGAATTAGCAATCAGCCCCAGCATTTT. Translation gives CASSWGISNQPQHF.

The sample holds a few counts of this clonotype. CDR3 residues: CASSVISNQPQHF. In nucleotides, the CDR3 is TGTGCCAGCAGTGTCATTAGCAATCAGCCCCAGCATTTT. This chain joins TRBV6-1 and TRBJ1-5; unclear D gene. The V gene's germline CDR1 is MNHNS and CDR2 SASEGT. This CDR3 comprises 13 residues. V was trimmed by 4 bases and J by 0 bases, leaving 4 bases between them.

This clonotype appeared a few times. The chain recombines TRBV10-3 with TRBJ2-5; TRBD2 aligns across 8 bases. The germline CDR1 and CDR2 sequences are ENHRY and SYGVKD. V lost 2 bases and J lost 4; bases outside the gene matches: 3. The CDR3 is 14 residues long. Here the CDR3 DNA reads TGTGCCATCAGTGAGAGCGGGAGATCAGAGACCCAGTACTTC. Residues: CAISESGRSETQYF.

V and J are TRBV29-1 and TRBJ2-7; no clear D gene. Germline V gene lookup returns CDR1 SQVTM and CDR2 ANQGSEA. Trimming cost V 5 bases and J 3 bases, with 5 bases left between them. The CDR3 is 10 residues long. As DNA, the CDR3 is TGCAGCGTTAAAAACTACGAGCAGTACTTC. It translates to CSVKNYEQYF.

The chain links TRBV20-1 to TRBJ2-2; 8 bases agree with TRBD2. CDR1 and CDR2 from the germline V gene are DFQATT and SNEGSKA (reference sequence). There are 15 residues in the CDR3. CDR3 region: CSVLGLGQNTGELFF. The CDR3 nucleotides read TGCAGCGTTTTGGGACTAGGTCAGAACACCGGGGAGCTGTTTTTT.

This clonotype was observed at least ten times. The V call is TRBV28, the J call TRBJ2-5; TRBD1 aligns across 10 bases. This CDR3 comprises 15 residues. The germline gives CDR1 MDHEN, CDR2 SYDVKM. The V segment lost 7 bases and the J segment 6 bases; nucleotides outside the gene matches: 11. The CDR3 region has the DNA TGTGCCAGCAACCCCGGACAGGGGGGTATTAAGACCCAGTACTTC. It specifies CASNPGQGGIKTQYF.

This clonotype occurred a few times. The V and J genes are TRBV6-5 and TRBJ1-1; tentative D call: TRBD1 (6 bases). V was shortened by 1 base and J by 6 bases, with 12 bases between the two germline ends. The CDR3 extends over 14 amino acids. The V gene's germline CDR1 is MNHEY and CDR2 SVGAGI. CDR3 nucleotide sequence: TGTGCCAGCAGTTACTGGGGGGGCTCGGCTGAAGCTTTCTTT. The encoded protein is CASSYWGGSAEAFF.